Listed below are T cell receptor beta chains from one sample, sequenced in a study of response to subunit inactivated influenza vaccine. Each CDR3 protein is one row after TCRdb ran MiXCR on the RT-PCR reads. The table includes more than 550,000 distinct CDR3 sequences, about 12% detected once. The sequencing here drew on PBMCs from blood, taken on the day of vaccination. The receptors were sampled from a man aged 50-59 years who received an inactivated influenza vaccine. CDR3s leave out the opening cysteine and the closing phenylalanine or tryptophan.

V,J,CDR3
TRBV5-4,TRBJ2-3,ASSPTLQGGRTDTQY
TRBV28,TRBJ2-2,ASTFRRAGTGELF
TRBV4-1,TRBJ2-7,ASSQDYSFGSGRYWVWLYEQY
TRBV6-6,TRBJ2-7,ASSYSLAGEQY
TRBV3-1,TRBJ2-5,ASSQDKRSQY
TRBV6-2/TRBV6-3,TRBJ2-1,ASSHRDRGQPGYEQF
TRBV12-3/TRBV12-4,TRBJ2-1,ASRADSYNEQF
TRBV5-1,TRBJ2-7,ASSLEPMSSYEQY
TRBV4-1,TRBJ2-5,ASSQVWHSGGAGGIETQY
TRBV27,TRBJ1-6,ASSFAPTGSNSPLH
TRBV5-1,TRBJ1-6,ASKQQGLTNSPLH
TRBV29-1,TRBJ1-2,SVEGSRGSGYT
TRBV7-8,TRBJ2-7,ASSADGSRVGEQY
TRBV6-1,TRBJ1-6,ASSGQVLNSPLH
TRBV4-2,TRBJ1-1,ASSQPPGLSTEAF
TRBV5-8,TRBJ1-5,ASSLGVTNSNQPQH
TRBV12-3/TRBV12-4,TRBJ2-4,ASSLAIAGGLGKNIQY
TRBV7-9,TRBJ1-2,ASSPWTGAGYT
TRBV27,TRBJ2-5,ASRPGQGAFETQY
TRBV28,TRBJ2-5,AITGLSQETQY
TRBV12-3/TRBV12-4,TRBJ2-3,ASSPGTWDTQY
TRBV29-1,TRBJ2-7,SVELLAGLQYEQY